This TCR beta chain was recovered during a study of naive and memory T cell subsets. General study findings and limits: Clonotypes here are unpaired alpha or beta chain sequences. Over 85% of naive TCR sequences appeared only once, unlike memory subsets. Naive repertoires, especially CD8, held a few larger clonotypes, possibly memory cells re-expressing CD45RA.

After the first PCR, alpha and beta chain libraries were processed separately. This clonotype showed up just a few times. No antigen is known for it. Both TRBC1 and TRBC2 were covered by a beta constant-region primer of two equimolar oligonucleotides. Nested alpha and beta constant-region primers with the SP2 primer drove four PCR rounds on ligated cDNA. An oligonucleotide with the SP2 primer and a 12-nucleotide UMI was ligated to the cDNA 3' end. TCRdb called the UMI-ligation and nested PCR reads again in MiXCR, with one record for every CDR3 protein. The repertoire holds more than 120,000 distinct CDR3 sequences, with approximately 20% as singletons. The CDR3 runs to 15 residues. Trimming took off 5 bases at V and 5 bases at J, with 16 bases between the two ends. Germline V gene lookup returns CDR1 SGHTA and CDR2 FQGNSA.

The source is a human donor in good health. The gene calls are TRBV7-2 and TRBJ2-1; the D gene could be TRBD1 or TRBD2 (5 bases each). Sequencing was performed on naive CD8+ T cells from blood. DNA for the CDR3: TGTGCCAGCAGCCCGGGACCCCAAAAGGACAATGAGCAGTTCTTC. Translation: CASSPGPQKDNEQFF.